What follows are 28 T cell receptor beta chains derived from one specimen sequenced in a study of cytomegalovirus exposure and HLA in healthy donors. PCR primers comprised 60 Vbeta and 13 Jbeta primers. Sequenced by immunoSEQ multiplex PCR; TCRdb stores in-frame clones only, minus some. The table includes about 130,000 clones, just under 80% detected once. The sequenced material came from PBMCs. Every receptor here comes from a man between 25 and 39 years old in good health and CMV-seronegative.

The chain joins TRBV7-8 to TRBJ2-3; 11 bases align to TRBD2. Germline-derived CDR1 and CDR2 are SGHVS and FQNEAQ. The CDR3 extends over 15 amino acids. J gave up 3 bases and V 6 bases, and 5 bases lay outside the gene matches. CDR3 coding DNA: TGTGCCAGCAGTTCTCTAGCGGGAGGAACAGATACGCAGTATTTT. Protein: CASSSLAGGTDTQYF.

This chain joins TRBV7-8 and TRBJ1-2, with TRBD1 matching over 11 bases. The junction had 5 bases not matched to a gene; V was cut back by 5 bases and J by 3 bases. CDR3 length equals 15 residues. CDR1 and CDR2 from the germline V gene are SGHVS and FQNEAQ. The CDR3 sequence is CASSTRDRGDYGYTF. Here the CDR3 DNA reads TGTGCCAGCAGCACTCGGGACAGGGGGGACTATGGCTACACCTTC. Using reference TRBV7-8 and TRBJ1-2 for the parts outside the CDR3, the full variable domain is GAGVSQSPRYKVAKRGQDVALRCDPISGHVSLFWYQQALGQGPEFLTYFQNEAQLDKSGLPSDRFFAERPEGSVSTLKIQRTQQEDSAVYLCASSTRDRGDYGYTFGSGTRLTVV.

This chain's CDR3 is CSAGQGSSYEQYF. The CDR3 DNA sequence: TGCAGCGCCGGACAGGGTTCTTCATACGAGCAGTACTTC. The V gene is TRBV29-1, the J gene TRBJ2-7, with 8 positions matching TRBD1. Germline V gives CDR1 SQVTM, CDR2 ANQGSEA. This CDR3 region has 13 residues. The J segment lost 4 bases and the V segment lost 7 bases, leaving 9 bases of the junction unmatched.

A single count supports this clone. In DNA, the CDR3 is TGTGCCAGCAGCTCCCGGGGGGAGGGTGAGCAGTACTTC. It encodes CASSSRGEGEQYF. The gene calls are TRBV7-9 and TRBJ2-5; TRBD2 matches at 7 bases. The V and J ends lost 4 bases and 11 bases, in that order; junction bases with no gene match: 10. Germline assignment: CDR1 SEHNR and CDR2 FQNEAQ (reference sequence). CDR3 length: 13 residues. Looking up the rest from reference TRBV7-9 and TRBJ2-5 gives the full variable domain: DTGVSQNPRHKITKRGQNVTFRCDPISEHNRLYWYRQTLGQGPEFLTYFQNEAQLEKSRLLSDRFSAERPKGSFSTLEIQRTEQGDSAMYLCASSSRGEGEQYFGPGTRLLVL.

Here the CDR3 DNA reads TGTGCCAGCAACCCCACAGGACCGATGAACACTGAAGCTTTCTTT. Protein sequence: CASNPTGPMNTEAFF. The chain carries TRBV6-5 and TRBJ1-1; D may be TRBD1 (5 bases). With 7 bases removed from V and 0 bases from J, the gap between germline ends came to 15 bases. Germline V gene sequence: CDR1 MNHEY, CDR2 SVGAGI. CDR3 length: 15 amino acids.

The chain is built from TRBV15 and TRBJ1-5; possible D gene TRBD1, 5 bases. The V and J ends lost 8 bases and 7 bases respectively, with 12 bases between them. The CDR3 spans 12 residues. Germline CDR1 LNHNV, CDR2 YYDKDF (reference sequence). The CDR3 DNA sequence: TGTGCCACCGCCCCGGGGGGGCAGCCCCAGCATTTT. It is translated as CATAPGGQPQHF.

For the CDR3, the DNA is TGTGCCAGTAGTACAAGACGGGTTGGACAGGGAATAGGCACTGAAGCTTTCTTT. Amino acid sequence: CASSTRRVGQGIGTEAFF. This chain connects TRBV19 to TRBJ1-1; 8 bases fit TRBD1. The junction had 17 bases not matched to a gene; V was cut back by 4 bases and J by 4 bases. The CDR3 runs to 18 residues. Germline CDR1 reads LNHDA; CDR2 reads SQIVND (reference sequence).

The gene calls are TRBV30 and TRBJ1-4; D is possibly TRBD1 (5 bases). The V and J ends lost 3 bases and 8 bases respectively, with 16 bases between them. CDR1 GTSNPN and CDR2 SVGIG come from the germline V gene (reference sequence). The CDR3 is 14 residues long. CDR3 DNA: TGTGCCTGGAGGGGGCCAAGGGGAGGAGAAAAACTGTTTTTT. Amino acid sequence: CAWRGPRGGEKLFF. Combining the CDR3 with reference TRBV30 and TRBJ1-4 gives the whole variable domain SQTIHQWPATLVQPVGSPLSLECTVEGTSNPNLYWYRQAAGRGLQLLFYSVGIGQISSEVPQNLSASRPQDRQFILSSKKLLLSDSGFYLCAWRGPRGGEKLFFGSGTQLSVL.

The chain combines TRBV5-4 with TRBJ2-1; D possibly corresponds to TRBD1 (6 bases). Germline V gene data show CDR1 as SGHNT and CDR2 as YYREEE (reference sequence). Trimming left V 0 bases short and J 10 bases short, with 11 bases between. The CDR3 sequence is 13 residues long. For the CDR3, the DNA is TGTGCCAGCAGCTTGGAAGGGGGTGGCGAGCAGTTCTTC. This sequence encodes CASSLEGGGEQFF.

The chain is built from TRBV4-1 and TRBJ1-2; no clear D gene. CDR1 and CDR2 (germline): MGHRA, YSYEKL. V lost 1 base and J lost 3, with 12 bases in between. The length of the CDR3 is 15 residues. CDR3 region: CASSQVPSSDYGYTF. CDR3 coding DNA: TGCGCCAGCAGCCAAGTCCCTAGTAGTGACTATGGCTACACCTTC.

This clone was recorded only once. The gene calls are TRBV6-6 and TRBJ1-1, with 8 bases lining up with TRBD1. Per germline, CDR1 MNHNY and CDR2 SVGAGI (reference sequence). The length of the CDR3 is 14 residues. Trimming removed 8 bases from V and 5 bases from J; junction bases left unmatched: 10. The DNA for the CDR3 is TGTGCCAGCCAGCAGACAGGGGAAAAGACTGAAGCTTTCTTT. It encodes CASQQTGEKTEAFF.

The chain links TRBV5-1 to TRBJ2-3; 9 bases fit TRBD2. J lost 2 bases, V lost 3 bases, and 4 bases had no gene match. The CDR3 covers 15 residues. Per germline, CDR1 SGHRS and CDR2 YFSETQ. CDR3 loop: CASSYRLADTDTQYF. The CDR3, as DNA: TGCGCCAGCAGCTACAGACTAGCGGACACAGATACGCAGTATTTT.

The chain uses TRBV19 and TRBJ1-1, with D hard to call. The length of the CDR3 is 14 residues. Germline values: CDR1 LNHDA, CDR2 SQIVND (reference sequence). With 5 bases removed from V and 4 bases from J, the gap between germline ends came to 14 bases. The CDR3 coding sequence is TGTGCCAGTAGTGAAAAGGTCCGGGGCACTGAAGCTTTCTTT. This gives the protein CASSEKVRGTEAFF. Together with reference TRBV19 and TRBJ1-1, the CDR3 gives the full variable domain: DGGITQSPKYLFRKEGQNVTLSCEQNLNHDAMYWYRQDPGQGLRLIYYSQIVNDFQKGDIAEGYSVSREKKESFPLTVTSAQKNPTAFYLCASSEKVRGTEAFFGQGTRLTVV.

The chain carries TRBV10-1 and TRBJ1-2; 9 nucleotides line up with TRBD1. V trimming: 5 bases; J trimming: 6 bases; junction bases outside the gene matches: 10. This CDR3 is 15 amino acids long. Germline-derived CDR1 and CDR2 are WNHNN and SYGVQD (reference sequence). CDR3 region: CASSPGQGLFDGYTF. Here the CDR3 DNA reads TGCGCCAGCAGTCCGGGACAGGGCCTATTCGATGGCTACACCTTC.

About this clone itself: The same CDR3 can be traced to other DNA sequences in this sample. The chain carries TRBV5-4 and TRBJ1-1; possibly TRBD1 for D (5 bases). The germline V gene has CDR1 SGHNT and CDR2 YYREEE (reference sequence). V was shortened by 1 base and J by 1 base, with 5 bases between the two germline ends. The CDR3 length is 13 residues. The DNA of the CDR3 is TGTGCCAGCAGCTTGACAGGGAACACTGAAGCTTTCTTT. Residues: CASSLTGNTEAFF.

This chain uses TRBV5-6 with TRBJ1-2, with D possibly being TRBD1 (6 bases). CDR1 SGHDT and CDR2 YYEEEE come from the germline V gene. There are 14 residues in the CDR3. With 2 bases removed from V and 1 base from J, the gap between germline ends came to 9 bases. For the CDR3, the DNA is TGTGCCAGCAGCTTAGGACAGCTTAACTATGGCTACACCTTC. This codes for CASSLGQLNYGYTF.

The rearrangement links TRBV6-1 to TRBJ2-7; 8 nucleotides align to TRBD1. The CDR3 contains 13 residues. V lost 5 bases, J lost 4 bases, and 4 bases stayed unmatched. Germline V gives CDR1 MNHNS, CDR2 SASEGT. CDR3 region: CASSMDRVYEQYF. The CDR3, as DNA: TGTGCCAGCAGTATGGACAGGGTGTACGAGCAGTACTTC.

This clone has just one count. The genes are TRBV28 and TRBJ1-1; TRBD1 is a possible D gene (5 bases). V gave up 4 bases and J gave up 3 bases, with 15 bases separating them. CDR3 length: 15 amino acids. CDR1 is MDHEN and CDR2 is SYDVKM in the germline V gene. The CDR3 region is CASSWWAGPDTEAFF. DNA for the CDR3: TGTGCCAGCAGTTGGTGGGCGGGGCCCGACACTGAAGCTTTCTTT.

The chain is built from TRBV28 and TRBJ2-5, with D tentatively TRBD2 (7 bases). This CDR3 contains 18 residues. Per germline, CDR1 MDHEN and CDR2 SYDVKM. Trimming pared 2 bases from V and 1 base from J, leaving 20 bases between. The CDR3 nucleotides read TGTGCCAGCAGTTTACAGATAGGTACCGGGGGGCCCCAAGAGACCCAGTACTTC. Its translation is CASSLQIGTGGPQETQYF.

The V call is TRBV19, the J call TRBJ2-7; the match to TRBD1 covers 8 bases. From germline, CDR1 is LNHDA and CDR2 SQIVND (reference sequence). Germline trimming cut 9 bases from V and 3 bases from J; bases unmatched to any gene: 7. This CDR3 spans 13 amino acids. The CDR3 sequence: CASKGQESYEQYF. The CDR3 DNA reads as TGTGCCAGCAAGGGACAGGAGAGCTACGAGCAGTACTTC.

J is TRBJ2-7 and V is TRBV7-9; TRBD2 aligns across 9 bases. Germline V gene data show CDR1 as SEHNR and CDR2 as FQNEAQ (reference sequence). J was trimmed by 2 bases and V by 4 bases; bases with no gene match: 0. The CDR3 has 13 amino acids. This CDR3 reads CASSSSGTYEQYF. The CDR3 DNA follows: TGTGCCAGCAGCTCTAGCGGGACCTACGAGCAGTACTTC.

This clone was observed a single time. The rearrangement links TRBV30 to TRBJ1-3; no firm D call. Between the trimmed V and J ends, which lost 4 bases and 0 bases, there was a span of 7 bases. The CDR3 contains 13 residues. Germline V gives CDR1 GTSNPN, CDR2 SVGIG (reference sequence). CDR3 amino acids: CAWIQVSGNTIYF. DNA of the CDR3: TGTGCCTGGATCCAGGTCTCTGGAAACACCATATATTTT.

The chain employs TRBV6-5 and TRBJ1-2, with D possibly TRBD1 on 5 matching bases. CDR1 and CDR2 (germline): MNHEY, SVGAGI. V shed 4 bases and J shed 5 bases, with 14 bases lying between them. This CDR3 is 14 amino acids long. DNA for the CDR3: TGTGCCAGCAGTTTTTGGGGCGCGCGGTATGGCTACACCTTC. Its protein product is CASSFWGARYGYTF.

This chain connects TRBV28 to TRBJ1-5; TRBD1 might be the D (6 bases). The germline V and J ends were trimmed by 7 bases and 3 bases, with 13 bases remaining between them. The CDR3 runs 14 residues. From germline, CDR1 is MDHEN and CDR2 SYDVKM. The CDR3 nucleotides are TGTGCCAGCACCCTAGGGGGTACCAATCAGCCCCAGCATTTT. It is translated as CASTLGGTNQPQHF.

This clone has a single count. The chain couples TRBV29-1 to TRBJ2-7, with TRBD2 identical over 7 bases. The germline CDR1 and CDR2 sequences are SQVTM and ANQGSEA. The CDR3 is 14 amino acids. V was pared by 3 bases and J by 3 bases, with 8 bases of the junction left unmatched. CDR3 in amino acids: CSVDSRGGSYEQYF. DNA for the CDR3: TGCAGCGTTGACTCACGTGGCGGGAGCTACGAGCAGTACTTC.

This chain connects TRBV7-2 to TRBJ1-1; D ambiguous. Trimming removed 3 bases from V and 1 base from J, with 9 bases in between. The CDR3 length is 14 residues. Per the germline V gene, CDR1 is SGHTA and CDR2 is FQGNSA. Here the CDR3 reads CASSLLGSNTEAFF. The CDR3 region has the DNA TGTGCCAGCAGCTTGCTCGGGTCGAACACTGAAGCTTTCTTT. Full variable domain (outside the CDR3, taken from reference TRBV7-2 and TRBJ1-1): GAGVSQSPSNKVTEKGKDVELRCDPISGHTALYWYRQSLGQGLEFLIYFQGNSAPDKSGLPSDRFSAERTGGSVSTLTIQRTQQEDSAVYLCASSLLGSNTEAFFGQGTRLTVV.

The J gene is TRBJ2-6, the V gene TRBV6-6; D is ambiguous. Germline V CDR1 and CDR2: MNHNY, SVGAGI (reference sequence). The CDR3 has 16 residues. V shed 1 base and J shed 1 base, with 8 bases lying between them. The CDR3 loop reads CASSYWWRSGANVLTF. The CDR3 region has the DNA TGTGCCAGCAGTTACTGGTGGCGGTCTGGGGCCAACGTCCTGACTTTC.

The rearrangement joins TRBV7-2 to TRBJ1-5; TRBD1 matches 9 bases. Germline V gene sequence: CDR1 SGHTA, CDR2 FQGNSA. V was pared by 3 bases and J by 4 bases, with 1 base of the junction left unmatched. CDR3 length: 14 amino acids. CDR3 coding DNA: TGTGCCAGCAGCTTCGGGACAGGGAATCAGCCCCAGCATTTT. Encoded protein: CASSFGTGNQPQHF.